Listed below are T cell receptor beta chains from one sample, sequenced in a study of blood T cells in healthy people across ages. TCRdb passed the 5' RACE reads through MiXCR, listing each CDR3 protein once. The table shows some 1.1 million distinct CDR3 sequences, with roughly two fifths occurring only once. Material for sequencing was blood. These receptors all stem from a man younger than 30 in good health. Each CDR3 is given with its conserved first and last residue. A D gene is named only where the DNA matches it firmly. Expanded clones get a size class; other rows say once, few or many, or leave the size out.

J gene: TRBJ2-1
clone size: NA
V gene: TRBV5-1
D gene: NA
CDR3 protein: CASSLQGNPFGNEQFF
CDR3 DNA: TGCGCCAGCAGCTTACAAGGGAACCCCTTTGGCAATGAGCAGTTCTTC

J gene: TRBJ2-3
clone size: few
V gene: TRBV5-6
D gene: NA
CDR3 protein: CASSSGGARDTQYF
CDR3 DNA: TGTGCCAGCAGCTCCGGGGGCGCCCGGGATACGCAGTATTTT

J gene: TRBJ1-1
clone size: few
V gene: TRBV29-1
D gene: NA
CDR3 protein: CSVGGLRNTEAFF
CDR3 DNA: TGCAGCGTTGGCGGTCTTAGGAACACTGAAGCTTTCTTT

J gene: TRBJ2-5
clone size: NA
V gene: TRBV5-1
D gene: NA
CDR3 protein: CASSLYPSGEQYF
CDR3 DNA: TGCGCCAGCAGCTTGTATCCGTCGGGTGAGCAGTACTTC

J gene: TRBJ1-5
clone size: few
V gene: TRBV4-2
D gene: NA
CDR3 protein: CASSQISGQGPQPQHF
CDR3 DNA: TGTGCCAGCAGCCAGATATCGGGGCAGGGCCCCCAGCCCCAGCATTTT

J gene: TRBJ1-1
clone size: NA
V gene: TRBV6-5
D gene: TRBD1
CDR3 protein: CASRWTGENTEAFF
CDR3 DNA: TGTGCCAGCAGGTGGACAGGAGAGAACACTGAAGCTTTCTTT

J gene: TRBJ2-5
clone size: NA
V gene: TRBV4-3
D gene: NA
CDR3 protein: CASSHSDQETQYF
CDR3 DNA: TGCGCCAGCAGCCATTCAGATCAAGAGACCCAGTACTTC

J gene: TRBJ1-2
clone size: few
V gene: TRBV28
D gene: NA
CDR3 protein: CASSGGGGSVYGYTF
CDR3 DNA: TGTGCCAGCAGCGGGGGGGGCGGGAGTGTCTATGGCTACACCTTC

J gene: TRBJ2-4
clone size: few
V gene: TRBV20-1
D gene: NA
CDR3 protein: CSVRPDTQAKNIQYF
CDR3 DNA: TGCAGTGTACGTCCGGACACCCAAGCCAAAAACATTCAGTACTTC

J gene: TRBJ1-1
clone size: NA
V gene: TRBV13
D gene: NA
CDR3 protein: CASSLDHQGKNTEAFF
CDR3 DNA: TGTGCCAGCAGCTTAGACCACCAGGGGAAGAACACTGAAGCTTTCTTT

J gene: TRBJ1-2
clone size: many
V gene: TRBV4-3
D gene: NA
CDR3 protein: CASSDGLYGYTF
CDR3 DNA: TGCGCCAGCAGCGACGGGCTCTATGGCTACACCTTC

J gene: TRBJ1-4
clone size: few
V gene: TRBV4-3
D gene: NA
CDR3 protein: CASSSSNNIVANEKLFF
CDR3 DNA: TGCGCCAGCAGCTCGAGTAATAACATTGTGGCTAATGAAAAACTGTTTTTT

J gene: TRBJ2-5
clone size: NA
V gene: TRBV7-6
D gene: NA
CDR3 protein: CASSFDSSAGETQYF
CDR3 DNA: TGTGCCAGCAGCTTCGATTCCTCGGCGGGAGAGACCCAGTACTTC

J gene: TRBJ2-1
clone size: NA
V gene: TRBV29-1
D gene: TRBD2
CDR3 protein: CSVRAGGSEQFF
CDR3 DNA: TGCAGCGTCCGGGCGGGGGGGAGCGAGCAGTTCTTC

J gene: TRBJ2-1
clone size: few
V gene: TRBV6-1
D gene: NA
CDR3 protein: CASRQGVLSSYNEQFF
CDR3 DNA: TGTGCCAGCAGACAAGGCGTCCTAAGCTCCTACAATGAGCAGTTCTTC

J gene: TRBJ1-5
clone size: NA
V gene: TRBV20-1
D gene: NA
CDR3 protein: CSAREQASWYNQPQHF
CDR3 DNA: TGCAGTGCTAGAGAACAGGCTAGTTGGTACAATCAGCCCCAGCATTTT

J gene: TRBJ1-1
clone size: once
V gene: TRBV9
D gene: NA
CDR3 protein: CASSGHSEPTEAFF
CDR3 DNA: TGTGCCAGCAGCGGCCACAGTGAGCCGACTGAAGCTTTCTTT

J gene: TRBJ2-5
clone size: NA
V gene: TRBV27
D gene: TRBD2
CDR3 protein: CASSSTGLAKEAQYF
CDR3 DNA: TGTGCCAGCAGTTCGACGGGACTAGCGAAGGAGGCTCAGTACTTC

J gene: TRBJ1-5
clone size: few
V gene: TRBV4-3
D gene: NA
CDR3 protein: CASSQDFGTRQPQHF
CDR3 DNA: TGCGCCAGCAGCCAAGATTTCGGGACGCGTCAGCCCCAGCATTTT

J gene: TRBJ1-1
clone size: NA
V gene: TRBV20-1
D gene: TRBD1
CDR3 protein: CSASQTGTNTEAFF
CDR3 DNA: TGCAGTGCTTCTCAGACAGGGACGAACACTGAAGCTTTCTTT

J gene: TRBJ2-3
clone size: few
V gene: TRBV4-3
D gene: NA
CDR3 protein: CASSQGGGHTDTQYF
CDR3 DNA: TGCGCCAGCAGCCAAGGAGGGGGGCACACAGATACGCAGTATTTT